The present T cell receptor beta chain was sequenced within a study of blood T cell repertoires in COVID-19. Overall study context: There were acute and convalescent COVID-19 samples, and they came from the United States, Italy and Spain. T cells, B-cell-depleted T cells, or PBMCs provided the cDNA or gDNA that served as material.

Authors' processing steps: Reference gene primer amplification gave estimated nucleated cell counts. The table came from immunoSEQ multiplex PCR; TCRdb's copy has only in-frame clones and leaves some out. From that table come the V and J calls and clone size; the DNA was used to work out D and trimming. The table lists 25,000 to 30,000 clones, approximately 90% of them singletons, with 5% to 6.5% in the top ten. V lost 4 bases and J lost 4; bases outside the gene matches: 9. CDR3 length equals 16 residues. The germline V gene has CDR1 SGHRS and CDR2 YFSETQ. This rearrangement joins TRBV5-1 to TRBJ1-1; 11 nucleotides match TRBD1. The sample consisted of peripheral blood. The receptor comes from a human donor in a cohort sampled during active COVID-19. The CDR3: CASSGTGGRGFTEAFF. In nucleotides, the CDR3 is TGCGCCAGCAGCGGGACAGGGGGACGGGGGTTCACTGAAGCTTTCTTT.